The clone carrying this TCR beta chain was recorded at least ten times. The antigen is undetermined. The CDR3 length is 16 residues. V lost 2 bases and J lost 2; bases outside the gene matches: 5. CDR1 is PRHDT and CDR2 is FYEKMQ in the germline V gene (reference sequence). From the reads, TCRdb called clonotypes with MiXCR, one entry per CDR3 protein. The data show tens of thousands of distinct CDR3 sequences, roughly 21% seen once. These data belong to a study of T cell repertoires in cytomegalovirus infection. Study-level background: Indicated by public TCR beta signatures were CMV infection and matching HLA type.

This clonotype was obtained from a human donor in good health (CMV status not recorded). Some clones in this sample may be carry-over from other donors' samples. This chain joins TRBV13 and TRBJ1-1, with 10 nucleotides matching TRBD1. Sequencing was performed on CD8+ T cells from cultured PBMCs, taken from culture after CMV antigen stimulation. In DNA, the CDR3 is TGTGCCAGCAGCTTAAACAGACAGGGGGCCAACACTGAAGCTTTCTTT. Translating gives CASSLNRQGANTEAFF.